This is a list of T cell receptor beta chains from one sample in a study of blood T cell repertoires in COVID-19. Repertoires were generated with immunoSEQ multiplex PCR, while TCRdb's copy carries only in-frame clones and drops some. The data hold roughly 48,000 clones, with approximately 93% observed a single time. Sequences were obtained from peripheral blood. These TCRs come from a man in his sixties with COVID-19, enrolled during active disease. CDR3s include the opening cysteine and the closing phenylalanine or tryptophan. D genes are given only for firm matches. A clone size is listed for some rows: how often the clone was seen (once, few, many), or a class if it is expanded.

>TRBJ1-4|TRBV5-5|16|NA|TRBD1
TGTGCCAGCAGCTTGGGACAGGGACGAACTAATGAAAAACTGTTTTTT
CASSLGQGRTNEKLFF
>TRBJ1-2|TRBV9|16|NA|TRBD1
TGTGCCAGCAGCGCCCGGGACAGGGTTACAAACTATGGCTACACCTTC
CASSARDRVTNYGYTF
>TRBJ2-7|TRBV19|13|NA|NA
TGTGCCAGTAGCGGACAGAGCTCCTACGAGCAGTACTTC
CASSGQSSYEQYF
>TRBJ2-2|TRBV10-2|15|few|NA
TGCGCCAGCAGAAAAGACAGGAGTAAGACCGGGGAGCTGTTTTTT
CASRKDRSKTGELFF
>TRBJ2-7|TRBV7-2|15|few|NA
TGTGCCAGCAGCTTAGGACAGCTGATCTCCTACGAGCAGTACTTC
CASSLGQLISYEQYF
>TRBJ2-1|TRBV5-1|12|NA|NA
TGCGCCAGCAGCTTTCGGGAGTATGAGCAGTTCTTC
CASSFREYEQFF
>TRBJ2-3|TRBV19|15|NA|TRBD1
TGTGCCAGTAGTACAGACAGGGGGCGCAGAGATACGCAGTATTTT
CASSTDRGRRDTQYF
>TRBJ1-5|TRBV27|14|NA|TRBD1
TGTGCCAGCAGTCGACAGGGGGCACGACAGCCCCAGCATTTT
CASSRQGARQPQHF
>TRBJ1-1|TRBV30|13|NA|NA
TGTGCCTGGAGTGTGGAGGTTAACACTGAAGCTTTCTTT
CAWSVEVNTEAFF
>TRBJ2-1|TRBV28|14|NA|NA
TGTGCCAGCAGTGAAATCGGGACTTACAATGAGCAGTTCTTC
CASSEIGTYNEQFF
>TRBJ1-3|TRBV4-1|14|NA|NA
TGCGCCAGCAGCCACCCTGCGGGGGGAAACACCATATATTTT
CASSHPAGGNTIYF
>TRBJ2-7|TRBV4-1|17|once|TRBD2
TGCGCCAGCAGCCTGACGGTGACTAGCGGGAGCCCCTACGAGCAGTACTTC
CASSLTVTSGSPYEQYF
>TRBJ1-1|TRBV9|15|few|TRBD1
TGTGCCAGCAGCACCCGACAGGGGGGGAACACTGAAGCTTTCTTT
CASSTRQGGNTEAFF
>TRBJ2-5|TRBV5-5|14|NA|TRBD1
TGTGCCAGCAGCTTCCCGACAGGGGGAGAGACCCAGTACTTC
CASSFPTGGETQYF
>TRBJ2-1|TRBV15|13|few|NA
TGTGCCACCAGCAGGACAGATTACAATGAGCAGTTCTTC
CATSRTDYNEQFF
>TRBJ1-5|TRBV19|13|NA|NA
TGTGCCAGTAACCCGGGGAACAATCAGCCCCAGCATTTT
CASNPGNNQPQHF
>TRBJ2-1|TRBV3-1/TRBV3-2|15|few|TRBD2
TGTGCCAGCAGCCCTAGCGGGGGGGGCTACAATGAGCAGTTCTTC
CASSPSGGGYNEQFF
>TRBJ1-1|TRBV7-8|20|NA|TRBD1
TGTGCCAGCAGCTCAAGAGGAGGGTACAGGGGGGGAAGCATGAACACTGAAGCTTTCTTT
CASSSRGGYRGGSMNTEAFF
>TRBJ2-1|TRBV10-3|14|NA|NA
TGTGCCGCCAGGACGGTGGGGCAGTACAATGAGCAGTTCTTC
CAARTVGQYNEQFF
>TRBJ2-1|TRBV5-8|19|NA|TRBD2
TGTGCCAGCAGCTTGGAGGTGACTAGCGGGATGTTTTCCTACAATGAGCAGTTCTTC
CASSLEVTSGMFSYNEQFF
>TRBJ2-2|TRBV4-3|15|NA|TRBD1
TGCGCCAGCAGCCTCGGGACAGCGAACACCGGGGAGCTGTTTTTT
CASSLGTANTGELFF
>TRBJ1-4|TRBV5-4|16|NA|NA
TGTGCCAGCAGCTTGAGATCTGGAGAAGTATCGGAAAAACTGTTTTTT
CASSLRSGEVSEKLFF
>TRBJ1-6|TRBV5-8|14|NA|NA
TGTGCCAGCAGCGGGGGGACTGTTAATTCACCCCTCCACTTT
CASSGGTVNSPLHF
>TRBJ2-1|TRBV18|16|NA|TRBD2
TGTGCCAGCTCACCCGTAGCGGGGGCCTTCTACAATGAGCAGTTCTTC
CASSPVAGAFYNEQFF
>TRBJ2-7|TRBV12-3/TRBV12-4|13|NA|NA
TGTGCCAGCAGACCGGACAACTCCTACGAGCAGTACTTC
CASRPDNSYEQYF
>TRBJ1-1|TRBV5-8|13|NA|NA
TGTGCCAGCAGCTCGCGGTTCGGCACTGAAGCTTTCTTT
CASSSRFGTEAFF
>TRBJ1-1|TRBV3-1/TRBV3-2|17|NA|TRBD1
TGTGCCAGCAGCAACCCCGGGACAGGGTCTGCTAGTTTAGAAGCTTTCTTT
CASSNPGTGSASLEAFF
>TRBJ1-5|TRBV3-1/TRBV3-2|16|once|NA
TGTGCCAGCAGCCAGGCTGGGGGGGGAGGCAATCAGCCCCAGCATTTT
CASSQAGGGGNQPQHF
>TRBJ1-6|TRBV6-4|15|NA|TRBD1
TGTGCCAGCAGACTGGACAGGGGGGATAATTCACCCCTCCACTTT
CASRLDRGDNSPLHF
>TRBJ2-7|TRBV3-1/TRBV3-2|16|NA|TRBD1
TGTGCCAGCAGCCAAGATCCAGGGGGCGCCTCCTACGAGCAGTACTTC
CASSQDPGGASYEQYF
>TRBJ2-1|TRBV11-3|15|NA|TRBD2
TGTGCCAGCAGCCTTGGGGGACTAGCGGGTCATGAGCAGTTCTTC
CASSLGGLAGHEQFF
>TRBJ1-5|TRBV2|17|NA|NA
TGTGCCAGCAGTCGTATTACAGGGCACCATAGCAATCAGCCCCAGCATTTT
CASSRITGHHSNQPQHF
>TRBJ1-4|TRBV29-1|10|NA|NA
TGCAGCGTTGGGGCCGAAAAACTGTTTTTT
CSVGAEKLFF
>TRBJ1-5|TRBV30|15|NA|TRBD1
TGTGCCTGGAGTCCTCCGGGACAGGGGTTTCAGCCCCAGCATTTT
CAWSPPGQGFQPQHF
>TRBJ1-2|TRBV10-3|13|NA|NA
TGTGCCATCACCCCTCGGCAGGGGTTTGGCTACACCTTC
CAITPRQGFGYTF
>TRBJ2-3|TRBV27|16|NA|TRBD2
TGTGCCAGCAGTCTGGGACTAGCTCCCTTCACAGATACGCAGTATTTT
CASSLGLAPFTDTQYF
>TRBJ2-1|TRBV3-1/TRBV3-2|18|NA|TRBD2
TGTGCCAGCAGCCAACCCTCGAGAGGACTAGCGGGTTCGGATGAGCAGTTCTTC
CASSQPSRGLAGSDEQFF
>TRBJ1-3|TRBV18|15|once|NA
TGTGCCAGCTCACCCCAGACCGGGAGTGAGAACACCATATATTTT
CASSPQTGSENTIYF
>TRBJ2-1|TRBV18|16|NA|TRBD2
TGTGCCAGCTCACCAGGGACTAGCGGGGCCAACAATGAGCAGTTCTTC
CASSPGTSGANNEQFF
>TRBJ2-7|TRBV7-9|14|NA|TRBD1
TGTGCCAGCAGACGGGACAGGGGGAATGGCGAGCAGTACTTC
CASRRDRGNGEQYF
>TRBJ2-7|TRBV4-3|15|NA|NA
TGCGCCAGCAGCCAAGGGGTGGGGGGTTCCTACGAGCAGTACTTC
CASSQGVGGSYEQYF
>TRBJ2-7|TRBV6-4|15|NA|TRBD1
TGTGCCAGCAGTGACTCTAAGGGGGCCGACTACGAGCAGTACTTC
CASSDSKGADYEQYF
>TRBJ2-1|TRBV5-1|15|NA|TRBD1
TGCGCCAGCAGCTTGGCCGGGACAGGGGTTAATGAGCAGTTCTTC
CASSLAGTGVNEQFF
>TRBJ1-1|TRBV6-1|16|NA|NA
TGTGCCAGCAGTGAAGCAAGGGGTGGAATGAACACTGAAGCTTTCTTT
CASSEARGGMNTEAFF
>TRBJ2-3|TRBV9|17|NA|TRBD2
TGTGCCAGCAGTACCTTTGGGGCGGGGGGGACTACAGATACGCAGTATTTT
CASSTFGAGGTTDTQYF
>TRBJ1-5|TRBV18|14|NA|NA
TGTGCCAGCTCACCAGGGGGAGGAGGACAGCCCCAGCATTTT
CASSPGGGGQPQHF
>TRBJ1-1|TRBV19|14|NA|NA
TGTGCCAGTAAAAACCAAGGACTGGACACTGAAGCTTTCTTT
CASKNQGLDTEAFF
>TRBJ1-5|TRBV30|14|NA|NA
TGTGCCTGGGGAGCAGGGTGGAACAATCAGCCCCAGCATTTT
CAWGAGWNNQPQHF
>TRBJ2-1|TRBV10-3|14|NA|NA
TGTGCCATCAACGCTGGAAGGGTAGGGGATGAGCAGTTCTTC
CAINAGRVGDEQFF
>TRBJ1-2|TRBV19|15|NA|TRBD1
TGTGCCAGTAGTAGGGGGGACAGTCGAGACTATGGCTACACCTTC
CASSRGDSRDYGYTF
>TRBJ2-1|TRBV15|15|NA|TRBD2
TGTGCCACCAGCAGGTCCAGCGGGGACTACAATGAGCAGTTCTTC
CATSRSSGDYNEQFF
>TRBJ1-2|TRBV6-6|12|NA|NA
TGTGCCAGCAGCCGACTAGAAGAGGGCTACACCTTC
CASSRLEEGYTF
>TRBJ2-2|TRBV5-4|16|once|NA
TGTGCCAGCAGCCCCCCGGGACTTTCGAACACCGGGGAGCTGTTTTTT
CASSPPGLSNTGELFF